One TCR beta chain is described in this entry. No antigen is known for it. These data belong to a study of regulatory T cells in long-lasting Graves disease. Time point denoted: newly diagnosed GD, antithyroid drugs for less than 3 months. Following extraction of RNA from PBMCs, that RNA was used to make the TCR library. A peripheral blood sample, roughly 9 milliliters in volume, was drawn into EDTA tubes. Library construction for TCR beta used iRepertoire HTBI primers and Arm-PCR of CDR3 regions. TCRdb re-called the multiplex PCR reads through MiXCR, storing one row per CDR3 protein. The table records 600,000 to 650,000 distinct CDR3 sequences, about 15% of them present only once. Overall study results and limits: It was in persistent disease that TRBV28, TRBJ1-2 and TRBJ2-5 were favored.

The V end was cut by 2 bases, the J end by 12 bases, with 17 bases between. In germline, CDR1 is LGHDT, CDR2 YNNKEL (reference sequence). The CDR3 totals 15 residues. These data are also associated with another study on T cells in Graves' hyperthyroidism and ophthalmopathy. That source adds: Patients aged 18 to 65 had newly diagnosed hyperthyroidism of under 2 months' duration. Ophthalmopathy cases were set apart from stable hyperthyroidism by a 13 V-J model.

This TCR derives from a woman aged 25 to 45 with Graves disease. This material consisted of peripheral blood mononuclear cells (PBMCs), taken at new diagnosis, from a patient treated with antithyroid drugs. The chain recombines TRBV3-1 with TRBJ1-6; D ambiguous. In DNA form, the CDR3 reads TGTGCCAGCAGCCAAAGCGACTCAAGCGGTGGACCCCTCCACTTT. Protein: CASSQSDSSGGPLHF.